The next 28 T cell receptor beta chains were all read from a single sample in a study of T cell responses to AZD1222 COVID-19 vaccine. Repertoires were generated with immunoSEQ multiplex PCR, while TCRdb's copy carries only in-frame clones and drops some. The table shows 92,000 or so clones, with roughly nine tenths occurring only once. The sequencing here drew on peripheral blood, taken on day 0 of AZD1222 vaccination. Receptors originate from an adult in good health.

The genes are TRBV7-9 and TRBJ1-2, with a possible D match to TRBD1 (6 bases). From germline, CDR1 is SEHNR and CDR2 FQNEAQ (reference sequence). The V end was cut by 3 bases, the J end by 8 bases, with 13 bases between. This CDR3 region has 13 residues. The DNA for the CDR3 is TGTGCCAGCAGCTTGCAGGGAAGGGGGGGCTACACCTTC. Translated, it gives CASSLQGRGGYTF.

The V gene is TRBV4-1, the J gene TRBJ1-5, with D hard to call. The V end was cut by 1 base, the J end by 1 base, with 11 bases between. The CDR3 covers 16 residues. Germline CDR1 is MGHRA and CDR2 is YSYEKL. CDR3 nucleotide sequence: TGCGCCAGCAGCCAAGTTTCCGGGATGAGCAATCAGCCCCAGCATTTT. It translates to CASSQVSGMSNQPQHF.

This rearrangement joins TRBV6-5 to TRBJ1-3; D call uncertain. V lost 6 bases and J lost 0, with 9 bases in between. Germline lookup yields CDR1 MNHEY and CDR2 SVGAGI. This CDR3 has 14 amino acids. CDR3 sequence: CASRFIDSGNTIYF. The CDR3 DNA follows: TGTGCCAGCAGGTTTATCGACTCTGGAAACACCATATATTTT.

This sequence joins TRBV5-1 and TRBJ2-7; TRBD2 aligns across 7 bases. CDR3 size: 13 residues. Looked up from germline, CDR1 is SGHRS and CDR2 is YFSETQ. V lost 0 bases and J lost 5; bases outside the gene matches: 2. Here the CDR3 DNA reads TGCGCCAGCAGCTTGGAGGCGGGGGACGAGCAGTACTTC. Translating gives CASSLEAGDEQYF. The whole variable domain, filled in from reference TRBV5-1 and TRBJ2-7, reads KAGVTQTPRYLIKTRGQQVTLSCSPISGHRSVSWYQQTPGQGLQFLFEYFSETQRNKGNFPGRFSGRQFSNSRSEMNVSTLELGDSALYLCASSLEAGDEQYFGPGTRLTVT.

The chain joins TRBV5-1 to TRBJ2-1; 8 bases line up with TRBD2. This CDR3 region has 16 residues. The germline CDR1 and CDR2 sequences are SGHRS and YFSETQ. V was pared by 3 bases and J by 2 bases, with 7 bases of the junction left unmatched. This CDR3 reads CASSSKSGGPYNEQFF. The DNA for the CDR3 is TGCGCCAGCAGCTCGAAGAGCGGGGGCCCCTACAATGAGCAGTTCTTC.

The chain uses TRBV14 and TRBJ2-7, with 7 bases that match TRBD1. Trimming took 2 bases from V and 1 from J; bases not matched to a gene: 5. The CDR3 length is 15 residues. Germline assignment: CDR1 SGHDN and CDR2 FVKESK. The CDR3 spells CASSQYRDRSYEQYF. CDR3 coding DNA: TGTGCCAGCAGCCAATACCGGGACAGATCCTACGAGCAGTACTTC.

As DNA, the CDR3 is TGCGCCAGCAGCTTGTTCGGGACAGGACCGGGAAACACCATATATTTT. This encodes CASSLFGTGPGNTIYF. The J gene is TRBJ1-3, the V gene TRBV5-1; TRBD1 matches 8 bases. Germline V gives CDR1 SGHRS, CDR2 YFSETQ. The CDR3 has 16 residues. V lost 1 base, J lost 4 bases, and 7 bases stayed unmatched. The full variable domain, rest sourced from reference TRBV5-1 and TRBJ1-3, is KAGVTQTPRYLIKTRGQQVTLSCSPISGHRSVSWYQQTPGQGLQFLFEYFSETQRNKGNFPGRFSGRQFSNSRSEMNVSTLELGDSALYLCASSLFGTGPGNTIYFGEGSWLTVV.

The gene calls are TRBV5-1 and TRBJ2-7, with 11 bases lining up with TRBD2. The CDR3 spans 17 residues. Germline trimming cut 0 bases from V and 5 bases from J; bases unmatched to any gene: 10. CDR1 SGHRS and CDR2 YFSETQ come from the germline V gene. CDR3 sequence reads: CASSLGLTSGVRNEQYF. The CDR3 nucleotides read TGCGCCAGCAGCTTGGGCTTGACTAGCGGGGTAAGGAACGAGCAGTACTTC.

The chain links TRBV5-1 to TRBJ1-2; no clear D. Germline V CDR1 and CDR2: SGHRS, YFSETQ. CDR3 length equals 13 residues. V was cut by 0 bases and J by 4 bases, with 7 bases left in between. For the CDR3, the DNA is TGCGCCAGCAGCTTGGGGGAATCCTATGGCTACACCTTC. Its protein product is CASSLGESYGYTF.

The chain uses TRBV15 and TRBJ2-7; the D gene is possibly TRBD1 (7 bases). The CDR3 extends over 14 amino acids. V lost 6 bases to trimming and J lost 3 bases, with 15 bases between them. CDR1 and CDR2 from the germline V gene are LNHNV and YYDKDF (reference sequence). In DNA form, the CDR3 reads TGTGCCACCAGTTTAGACAGGGAGGTCTACGAGCAGTACTTC. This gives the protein CATSLDREVYEQYF.

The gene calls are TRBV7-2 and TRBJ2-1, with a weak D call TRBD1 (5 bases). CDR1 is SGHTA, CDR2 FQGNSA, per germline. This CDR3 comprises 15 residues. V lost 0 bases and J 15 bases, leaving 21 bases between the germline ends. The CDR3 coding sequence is TGTGCCAGCAGCTTAGCCCCTGTGGGGCCCGTATACCCGTTCTTC. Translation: CASSLAPVGPVYPFF. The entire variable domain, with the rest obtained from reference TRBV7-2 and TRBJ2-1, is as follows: GAGVSQSPSNKVTEKGKDVELRCDPISGHTALYWYRQSLGQGLEFLIYFQGNSAPDKSGLPSDRFSAERTGGSVSTLTIQRTQQEDSAVYLCASSLAPVGPVYPFFGPGTRLTVL.

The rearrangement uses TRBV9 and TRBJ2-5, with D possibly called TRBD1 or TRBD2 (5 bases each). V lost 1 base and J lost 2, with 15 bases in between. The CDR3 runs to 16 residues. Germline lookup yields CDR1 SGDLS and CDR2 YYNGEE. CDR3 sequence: CASSVSSGTRQETQYF. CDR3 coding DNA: TGTGCCAGCAGCGTATCATCAGGGACCCGGCAAGAGACCCAGTACTTC.

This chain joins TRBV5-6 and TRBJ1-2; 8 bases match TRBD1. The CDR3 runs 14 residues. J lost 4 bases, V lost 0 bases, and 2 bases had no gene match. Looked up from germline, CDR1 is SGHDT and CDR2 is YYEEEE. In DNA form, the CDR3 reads TGTGCCAGCAGCTTGGGAACAGGGGGCTATGGCTACACCTTC. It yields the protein CASSLGTGGYGYTF.

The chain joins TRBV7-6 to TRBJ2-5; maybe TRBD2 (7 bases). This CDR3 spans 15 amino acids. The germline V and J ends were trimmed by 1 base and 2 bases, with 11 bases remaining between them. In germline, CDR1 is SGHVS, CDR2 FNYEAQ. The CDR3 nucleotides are TGTGCCAGCAGCTTAGAGGGGGGGCTTCAAGAGACCCAGTACTTC. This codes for CASSLEGGLQETQYF.

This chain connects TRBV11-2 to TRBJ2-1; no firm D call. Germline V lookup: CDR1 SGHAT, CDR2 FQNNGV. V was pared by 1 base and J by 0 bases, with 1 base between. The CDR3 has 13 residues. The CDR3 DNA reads TGTGCCAGCAGCTTAGTCTCCTACAATGAGCAGTTCTTC. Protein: CASSLVSYNEQFF.

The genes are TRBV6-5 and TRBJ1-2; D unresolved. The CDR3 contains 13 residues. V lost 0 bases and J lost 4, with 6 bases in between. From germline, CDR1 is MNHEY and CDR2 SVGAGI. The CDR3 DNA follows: TGTGCCAGCAGTTACTCGGAAGCCTATGGCTACACCTTC. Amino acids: CASSYSEAYGYTF.

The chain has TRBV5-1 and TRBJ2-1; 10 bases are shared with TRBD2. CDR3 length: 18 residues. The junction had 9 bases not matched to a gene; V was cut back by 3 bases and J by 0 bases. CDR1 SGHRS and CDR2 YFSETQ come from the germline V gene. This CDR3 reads CASSSSGGGPSSYNEQFF. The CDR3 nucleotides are TGCGCCAGCAGCTCGAGCGGGGGGGGTCCGAGCTCCTACAATGAGCAGTTCTTC.

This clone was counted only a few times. CDR3: CASSQGGTQYF. The CDR3 DNA sequence: TGTGCCAGCAGCCAAGGGGGGACCCAGTACTTC. V and J are TRBV3-1 (or the pseudogene TRBV3-2) and TRBJ2-5; D not resolved. From germline, CDR1 is LGHDT and CDR2 YNNKEL (reference sequence). The CDR3 covers 11 residues. Trimming shortened V by 1 base and J by 7 bases, and 4 bases separated the two germline ends.

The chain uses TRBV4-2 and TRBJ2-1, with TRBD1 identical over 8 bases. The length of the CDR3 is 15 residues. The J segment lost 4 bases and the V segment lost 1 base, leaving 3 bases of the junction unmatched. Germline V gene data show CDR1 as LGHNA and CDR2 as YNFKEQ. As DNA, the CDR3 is TGTGCCAGCAGCCAAGGACAGGGGTTTTACAATGAGCAGTTCTTC. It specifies CASSQGQGFYNEQFF.

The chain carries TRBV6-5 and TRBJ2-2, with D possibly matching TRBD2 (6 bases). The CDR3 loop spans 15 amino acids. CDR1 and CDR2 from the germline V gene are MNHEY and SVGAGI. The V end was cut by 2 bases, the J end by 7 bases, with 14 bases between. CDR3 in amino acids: CASSYTGTRSGELFF. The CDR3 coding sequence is TGTGCCAGCAGTTACACCGGGACTCGGAGCGGGGAGCTGTTTTTT.

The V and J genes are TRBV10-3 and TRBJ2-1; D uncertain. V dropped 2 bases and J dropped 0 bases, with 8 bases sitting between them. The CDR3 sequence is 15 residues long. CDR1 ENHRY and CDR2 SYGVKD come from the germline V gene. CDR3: CAISEAGNSYNEQFF. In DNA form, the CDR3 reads TGTGCCATCAGTGAGGCAGGAAACTCCTACAATGAGCAGTTCTTC.

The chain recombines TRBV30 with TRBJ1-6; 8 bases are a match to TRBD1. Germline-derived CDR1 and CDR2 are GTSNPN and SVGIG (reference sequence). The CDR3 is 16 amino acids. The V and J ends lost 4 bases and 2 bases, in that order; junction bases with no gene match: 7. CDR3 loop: CAWKQGVVTYNSPLHF. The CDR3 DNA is TGTGCCTGGAAACAGGGGGTCGTAACCTATAATTCACCCCTCCACTTT.

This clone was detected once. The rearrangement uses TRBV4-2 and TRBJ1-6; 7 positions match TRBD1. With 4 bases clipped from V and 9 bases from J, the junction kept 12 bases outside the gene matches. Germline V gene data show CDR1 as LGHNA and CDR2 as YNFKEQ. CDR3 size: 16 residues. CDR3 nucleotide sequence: TGTGCCAGCAGCCGGCCTCAGGGGGGTGCTGTTTCACCCCTCCACTTT. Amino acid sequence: CASSRPQGGAVSPLHF.

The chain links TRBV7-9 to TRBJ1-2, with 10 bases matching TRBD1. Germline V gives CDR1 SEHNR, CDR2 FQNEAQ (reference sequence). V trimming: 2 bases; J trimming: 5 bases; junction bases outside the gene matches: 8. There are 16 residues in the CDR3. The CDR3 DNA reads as TGTGCCAGCAGCTTATATATGGGACAGGGGTTTTATGGCTACACCTTC. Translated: CASSLYMGQGFYGYTF.

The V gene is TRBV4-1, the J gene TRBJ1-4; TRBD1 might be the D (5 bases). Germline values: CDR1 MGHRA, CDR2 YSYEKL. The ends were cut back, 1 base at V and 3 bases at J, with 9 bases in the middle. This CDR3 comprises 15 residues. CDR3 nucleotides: TGCGCCAGCAGCCAAGCCAGGGACCCTAATGAAAAACTGTTTTTT. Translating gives CASSQARDPNEKLFF.

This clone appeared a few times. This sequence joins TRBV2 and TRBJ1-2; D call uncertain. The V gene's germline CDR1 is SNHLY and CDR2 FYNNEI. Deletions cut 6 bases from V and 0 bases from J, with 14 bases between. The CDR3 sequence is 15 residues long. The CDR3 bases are TGTGCCAGCAGGCCGGGCTTAGAAGCTAACTATGGCTACACCTTC. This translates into CASRPGLEANYGYTF.

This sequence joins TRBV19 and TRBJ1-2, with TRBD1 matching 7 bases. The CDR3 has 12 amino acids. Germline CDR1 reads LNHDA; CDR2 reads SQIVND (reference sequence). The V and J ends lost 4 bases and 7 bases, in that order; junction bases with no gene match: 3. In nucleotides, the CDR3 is TGTGCCAGTAGTAGGACAGGAATTGGCTACACCTTC. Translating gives CASSRTGIGYTF. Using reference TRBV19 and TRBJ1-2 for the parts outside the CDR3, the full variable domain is DGGITQSPKYLFRKEGQNVTLSCEQNLNHDAMYWYRQDPGQGLRLIYYSQIVNDFQKGDIAEGYSVSREKKESFPLTVTSAQKNPTAFYLCASSRTGIGYTFGSGTRLTVV.

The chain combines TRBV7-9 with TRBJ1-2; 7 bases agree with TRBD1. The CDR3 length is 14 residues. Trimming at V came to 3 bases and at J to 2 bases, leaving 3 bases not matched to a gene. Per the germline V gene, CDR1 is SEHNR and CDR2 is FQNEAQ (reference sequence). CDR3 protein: CASSLGTENYGYTF. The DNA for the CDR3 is TGTGCCAGCAGCTTGGGGACAGAGAACTATGGCTACACCTTC.